These T cell receptor beta chains were read from a single sample in a study of T cells after yellow fever vaccination. MiXCR was run by TCRdb on the 5' RACE reads, yielding one entry per CDR3 protein. The table has 620,000 or so distinct CDR3 sequences, about 12% seen once. The sequencing here drew on PBMCs, taken on the day of the yellow fever booster vaccination. The receptors derive from a man aged 25 to 40 who received the YFV17D yellow fever vaccine. Each CDR3 is given with its conserved first and last residue. The order of the fields is CDR3 DNA, CDR3 protein, clone size, CDR3 length, J gene, D gene, V gene. A D gene is named only where the DNA matches it firmly. Rows may omit the clone size; those that give it use once, few, many or a size class.

TGCGCCAGCAGCCCTAGCGGCCATGGGGGAAAAGGCTTC | CASSPSGHGGKGF | few | 13 | TRBJ2-1 | TRBD2 | TRBV5-1
TGTGCCAGCAGCTTAGTGGTAGCGGGAGAGTACGAGCAGTACTTC | CASSLVVAGEYEQYF | - | 15 | TRBJ2-7 | TRBD2 | TRBV7-2
TGTGCCATCAGCAAGACAGGGGGGACTAACTATGGCTACACCTTC | CAISKTGGTNYGYTF | - | 15 | TRBJ1-2 | TRBD1 | TRBV10-3
TGTGCCAGCAGCTCCGGAGGGCGGAGGCCCATGAACACTGAAGCTTTCTTT | CASSSGGRRPMNTEAFF | few | 17 | TRBJ1-1 | - | TRBV5-8
TGCGCCAGCAGATTACAGGGCGGAGAGACCCAGTACTTC | CASRLQGGETQYF | many | 13 | TRBJ2-5 | - | TRBV5-1
TGTGCCAGCAGCCCCCCCCCGACTAGCTCCGAGCCGTACTTC | CASSPPPTSSEPYF | - | 14 | TRBJ2-7 | TRBD2 | TRBV7-2
TGCGCCAGCAGAGGGACAGCTAGTGAAAAACTGTTTTTT | CASRGTASEKLFF | few | 13 | TRBJ1-4 | TRBD1 | TRBV5-1
TGTGCCACCAGAACGGAACCCAGCGGCAGCTCCTACAATGAGCAGTTCTTC | CATRTEPSGSSYNEQFF | - | 17 | TRBJ2-1 | - | TRBV10-3
TGTGCCAGCAGCCCGATGGGGGGAAACTATGGCTACACCTTC | CASSPMGGNYGYTF | many | 14 | TRBJ1-2 | - | TRBV14
TGTGCCAGCAGCCGCGGGCTGTCTAATGAAAAACTGTTTTTT | CASSRGLSNEKLFF | few | 14 | TRBJ1-4 | - | TRBV7-9
TGCAGAGGTAATAGCGGGAGTACTGAAGCTTTCTTT | CRGNSGSTEAFF | - | 12 | TRBJ1-1 | - | TRBV20-1
TGTGCCAGCACGCTAGCGGGAGCCTACGAGCAGTACTTC | CASTLAGAYEQYF | many | 13 | TRBJ2-7 | TRBD2 | TRBV12-3/TRBV12-4
TGTGCCAGCAGCCGGCTGGGGGCCTACGAGCAGTACTTC | CASSRLGAYEQYF | many | 13 | TRBJ2-7 | - | TRBV7-2
TGCAGCGTTGTCGGGACGGGAGACAATGAGCAGTTCTTC | CSVVGTGDNEQFF | few | 13 | TRBJ2-1 | - | TRBV29-1
TGCGCCAGCAGCCCGGGACTAGCGGGAGGCCTAACTCAAGAGACCCAGTACTTC | CASSPGLAGGLTQETQYF | - | 18 | TRBJ2-5 | TRBD2 | TRBV5-1
TGCAGTGCGGCCGGGACAGGGGTGGACGAGCAGTACTTC | CSAAGTGVDEQYF | few | 13 | TRBJ2-7 | TRBD1 | TRBV20-1
TGTGCCAGCAGTTTCACAGGGGGGGGCTATGGCTACACCTTC | CASSFTGGGYGYTF | - | 14 | TRBJ1-2 | TRBD1 | TRBV2
TGTGCCAGCAGCTTATTCCCGCCCTCCGGGGGGCGGTCTAATGAAAAACTGTTTTTT | CASSLFPPSGGRSNEKLFF | - | 19 | TRBJ1-4 | - | TRBV11-2
TGTGCCAGCGCAGGGGGTAGAAATCAGCCCCAGCATTTT | CASAGGRNQPQHF | few | 13 | TRBJ1-5 | TRBD1 | TRBV6-6
TGCAGTGCTAGAGGTGGAGAGAGCGGGGTTGGAGAGCAGTTCTTC | CSARGGESGVGEQFF | - | 15 | TRBJ2-1 | TRBD2 | TRBV20-1
TGTGCCAGCAGTTACAGTTTACAACTCAATGAGCAGTTCTTC | CASSYSLQLNEQFF | - | 14 | TRBJ2-1 | - | TRBV6-5
TGTGCCAGTGTCTATCGGGACAGGGCCCCTGACGAGCAGTACTTC | CASVYRDRAPDEQYF | few | 15 | TRBJ2-7 | TRBD1 | TRBV28
TGTGCCAGCAGCCCGACCCATGGTTGGCAAGAGACCCAGTACTTC | CASSPTHGWQETQYF | - | 15 | TRBJ2-5 | - | TRBV9
TGTGCCAGTAGTTTCACCGGGACAGGGAATTCACCCCTCCACTTT | CASSFTGTGNSPLHF | - | 15 | TRBJ1-6 | TRBD1 | TRBV19
TGTGCCAGCGCCGGGACAGGAGGGTTCGGGGCCAACGTCCTGACTTTC | CASAGTGGFGANVLTF | few | 16 | TRBJ2-6 | TRBD1 | TRBV2
TGCAGCGTATTGGACAGGGCAACCTACGAGCAGTACTTC | CSVLDRATYEQYF | - | 13 | TRBJ2-7 | TRBD1 | TRBV29-1
TGTGCCACCCAGCGGGGGGCGTTGGACAGTCAGCCCCAGCATTTT | CATQRGALDSQPQHF | few | 15 | TRBJ1-5 | - | TRBV15
TGTGCCAGCAGCCTAACCTCGGGGGCGCGAACCTACGAGCAGTACTTC | CASSLTSGARTYEQYF | few | 16 | TRBJ2-7 | - | TRBV3-1
TGTGCCAGCAGCTTATCAGCTATATCCGGGGAGCTGTTTTTT | CASSLSAISGELFF | few | 14 | TRBJ2-2 | - | TRBV7-8
TGTGCCAGCAGCTTGAGAGAGAGCTCCTACGAGCAGTACTTC | CASSLRESSYEQYF | few | 14 | TRBJ2-7 | - | TRBV5-4
TGCACCGCCGTCGGGGGCGCTGAGCAGTACTTC | CTAVGGAEQYF | few | 11 | TRBJ2-7 | - | TRBV29-1
TGTGCCAGCAGTAGCCTGGGACAGGGGAGGGAGACCCAGTACTTC | CASSSLGQGRETQYF | few | 15 | TRBJ2-5 | TRBD1 | TRBV12-3/TRBV12-4
TGTGCCAGCAGAAAGACAGGGGGCACTGAAGCTTTCTTT | CASRKTGGTEAFF | - | 13 | TRBJ1-1 | TRBD1 | TRBV27
TGTGCCAGCAGCCCCCTTAGCGGGAGGGTCATCAGGGAGCTGTTTTTT | CASSPLSGRVIRELFF | - | 16 | TRBJ2-2 | TRBD2 | TRBV6-1
TGTGCCAGCAGTCGCCGTGGCGGTTCCTACAATGAGCAGTTCTTC | CASSRRGGSYNEQFF | - | 15 | TRBJ2-1 | - | TRBV28
TGCATCCCGCGATCGAACACCGGGGAGCTGTTTTTT | CIPRSNTGELFF | few | 12 | TRBJ2-2 | - | TRBV20-1
TGTGCCAGCAGTTATGGAGGGGGCGGCGAAGGGACCCAGTACTTC | CASSYGGGGEGTQYF | few | 15 | TRBJ2-5 | - | TRBV6-5
TGCAGCGTTGTAATTGGCGGGAGGGACACCTACAATGAGCAGTTCTTC | CSVVIGGRDTYNEQFF | few | 16 | TRBJ2-1 | TRBD2 | TRBV29-1
TGTGCCAGCAGCCGAGGAGGGATGTACAATGAGCAGTTCTTC | CASSRGGMYNEQFF | many | 14 | TRBJ2-1 | - | TRBV5-4
TGTGCCGCATCTCAATTCGGGACAGGGTACTCTGGGGCCAACGTCCTGACTTTC | CAASQFGTGYSGANVLTF | once | 18 | TRBJ2-6 | TRBD1 | TRBV19
TGCGCCAGCGCTAGCGGGAGGCGGACAGATACGCAGTATTTT | CASASGRRTDTQYF | few | 14 | TRBJ2-3 | TRBD2 | TRBV10-1
TGTGCCGGCGCAACGCCCTCGTCGGCTAACTATGGCTACACCTTC | CAGATPSSANYGYTF | - | 15 | TRBJ1-2 | - | TRBV6-2/TRBV6-3
TGTGCCAGCACCCCAGTAGAGCGGGAGGGCCCCAGCAATGAGCAGTTCTTC | CASTPVEREGPSNEQFF | - | 17 | TRBJ2-1 | TRBD2 | TRBV12-3/TRBV12-4
TGTGCCAGCAGCCAAGGAGAGGAAAAACTGTTTTTT | CASSQGEEKLFF | few | 12 | TRBJ1-4 | - | TRBV28
TGTGCCAGCAGTTTTGAAGGGGATTCTTGGGCAACTAATGAAAAACTGTTTTTT | CASSFEGDSWATNEKLFF | once | 18 | TRBJ1-4 | - | TRBV28
TGCGCCAGCAGCCCTGCTAGCACCCATCTCGGTGAGCAGTTCTTC | CASSPASTHLGEQFF | few | 15 | TRBJ2-1 | - | TRBV5-1
TGTGCCAGCAGTTTAATGGGAAATGAGCAGTTCTTC | CASSLMGNEQFF | few | 12 | TRBJ2-1 | - | TRBV12-3/TRBV12-4
TGTGCCACCAGTGATTTAGGAGCAGATACGCAGTATTTT | CATSDLGADTQYF | - | 13 | TRBJ2-3 | - | TRBV24-1
TGTGCCAGCAGTTTAGTAGGTCCCCTTGGGGCCAAAAACATTCAGTACTTC | CASSLVGPLGAKNIQYF | few | 17 | TRBJ2-4 | - | TRBV28
TGTGCCTGGAGCGAAGGGCTCCCAGGCGCCTATGGCTACACCTTC | CAWSEGLPGAYGYTF | many | 15 | TRBJ1-2 | - | TRBV30